This T cell receptor (beta chain) was observed in a study of T cells in Graves' hyperthyroidism and ophthalmopathy. TCR beta CDR3 sequences were amplified from RNA transcripts. A set of HTBI primers served as the primers for a first-round RT-PCR of the TCR CDR3. Via MiXCR, TCRdb re-called the multiplex PCR reads, giving one row per CDR3 protein. The sample includes 490,000 or so distinct CDR3 sequences, about 16% of them seen just once. CDR3 size: 16 residues. In germline, CDR1 is MNHEY, CDR2 SMNVEV (reference sequence). V trimming: 8 bases; J trimming: 3 bases; junction bases outside the gene matches: 13.

Sequencing input: blood. This clonotype was obtained from a woman aged 25 to 45 with Graves' ophthalmopathy. The chain recombines TRBV27 with TRBJ2-1; 7 bases are shared with TRBD1. The CDR3 region has the DNA TGTGCCAGCCAAGTCAGGGGGACGCTTAACTACAATGAGCAGTTCTTC. Protein sequence: CASQVRGTLNYNEQFF.